What follows are 28 T cell receptor beta chains derived from one specimen sequenced in a study of cytomegalovirus exposure and HLA in healthy donors. PCR involved 60 Vbeta and 13 Jbeta primers. Assay: immunoSEQ multiplex PCR; the TCRdb copy retains only in-frame clones and omits some. The table records just over 150,000 clones, nearly 80% of them present only once. The sample taken for sequencing was PBMCs. The receptors here all came from a woman between 40 and 50 years old in good health and CMV-seronegative.

This clone was seen only once. V usage is TRBV4-1 and J usage is TRBJ1-6; 9 bases align to TRBD1. Germline CDR1 and CDR2: MGHRA and YSYEKL. With 1 base clipped from V and 11 bases from J, the junction kept 9 bases outside the gene matches. This CDR3 spans 16 amino acids. In DNA form, the CDR3 reads TGCGCCAGCAGCCAAGGATCCCGGGACAGGGACCCACCCCTCCACTTT. Its translation is CASSQGSRDRDPPLHF.

The chain combines TRBV7-6 with TRBJ2-2; a possible D gene is TRBD2 (6 bases). This CDR3 has 14 residues. Trimming removed 1 base at V and 4 bases at J, with 7 bases between. Germline V gene lookup returns CDR1 SGHVS and CDR2 FNYEAQ. In DNA form, the CDR3 reads TGTGCCAGCAGCTTAGGGGGAGGCACCGGGGAGCTGTTTTTT. Its translation is CASSLGGGTGELFF.

V and J are TRBV2 and TRBJ2-2; no reliable D call. CDR1 is SNHLY and CDR2 is FYNNEI in the germline V gene. The CDR3 length is 13 residues. V was trimmed by 9 bases and J by 7 bases, leaving 15 bases between them. This CDR3 is CASGSLTVGELFF. CDR3 nucleotide sequence: TGTGCCAGTGGTTCGCTAACGGTCGGGGAGCTGTTTTTT.

The V gene is TRBV27, the J gene TRBJ2-3; 7 bases are a match to TRBD1. Germline trimming cut 7 bases from V and 4 bases from J; bases unmatched to any gene: 8. CDR3 size: 14 residues. Germline V lookup: CDR1 MNHEY, CDR2 SMNVEV (reference sequence). As DNA, the CDR3 is TGTGCCAGCAAGGACAGGCGGGTTTCAGATACGCAGTATTTT. Translating gives CASKDRRVSDTQYF.

This clone was seen more than once but under ten times. This rearrangement joins TRBV6-5 to TRBJ2-7, with a possible D match to TRBD2 (5 bases). The CDR3 is 10 residues long. Trimming stripped 8 bases from V and 7 bases from J, with 9 bases between. Germline CDR1 is MNHEY and CDR2 is SVGAGI. The CDR3 loop is CASWEREQYF. Here the CDR3 DNA reads TGTGCCAGCTGGGAGAGGGAGCAGTACTTC.

The chain employs TRBV5-1 and TRBJ1-3; 7 positions agree with TRBD1. Germline CDR1 and CDR2: SGHRS and YFSETQ. The length of the CDR3 is 15 residues. The J segment lost 4 bases and the V segment lost 4 bases, leaving 8 bases of the junction unmatched. The CDR3: CASSPGQLGGNTIYF. CDR3 in DNA: TGCGCCAGCAGCCCGGGACAGCTGGGGGGAAACACCATATATTTT.

This clone was found a few times. The rearrangement uses TRBV5-1 and TRBJ2-4, with 11 bases aligning to TRBD1. V was pared by 4 bases and J by 7 bases, with 4 bases of the junction left unmatched. Per the germline V gene, CDR1 is SGHRS and CDR2 is YFSETQ. The CDR3 is 14 amino acids. The CDR3 nucleotides are TGCGCCAGCAGCAGGACAGGGGGCGAGAACATTCAGTACTTC. Amino acids: CASSRTGGENIQYF.

The chain recombines TRBV5-1 with TRBJ2-5; TRBD1 aligns across 12 bases. The J call is in doubt because the DNA end fits TRBJ2-7 better. CDR1 SGHRS and CDR2 YFSETQ come from the germline V gene. The CDR3 consists of 14 residues. CDR3 in DNA: TGCGCCAGCAGCTCCGGGACAGGGGGCTTCGAGCAGTACTTC. Translating it yields CASSSGTGGFEQYF.

The rearrangement links TRBV7-9 to TRBJ2-3; TRBD2 aligns across 7 bases. V shed 10 bases, J shed 6 bases, and the junction held 13 bases outside the gene matches. Per the germline V gene, CDR1 is SEHNR and CDR2 is FQNEAQ (reference sequence). The CDR3 covers 14 residues. Here the CDR3 reads CATGFGLSGDTQYF. CDR3 nucleotides: TGTGCCACCGGATTCGGACTTAGCGGGGATACGCAGTATTTT.

J is TRBJ1-1 and V is TRBV19, with 8 bases identical to TRBD1. This CDR3 is built from 16 residues. Germline CDR1 reads LNHDA; CDR2 reads SQIVND (reference sequence). V was pared by 4 bases and J by 4 bases, with 11 bases of the junction left unmatched. CDR3: CASSNGRTGTITEAFF. The CDR3 DNA reads TGTGCCAGTAGTAATGGGAGGACAGGGACTATCACTGAAGCTTTCTTT.

CDR3 sequence reads: CASSFRDTTDTQYF. CDR3 DNA sequence: TGTGCCAGCAGCTTCCGGGACACCACAGATACGCAGTATTTT. V usage is TRBV5-8 and J usage is TRBJ2-3, with D perhaps TRBD1 (6 bases). Trimming took 2 bases from V and 2 from J, leaving 9 bases between them. Germline V gene lookup returns CDR1 SGHTS and CDR2 YDEGEE. The CDR3 totals 14 residues.

This sequence joins TRBV28 and TRBJ1-1; 9 nucleotides agree with TRBD1. The CDR3 totals 15 residues. Germline-derived CDR1 and CDR2 are MDHEN and SYDVKM. V shed 2 bases and J 6 bases; nucleotides not matched to a gene: 7. The CDR3 region has the DNA TGTGCCAGCAGTTTACTCGGACAGGGGATCGCTGAAGCTTTCTTT. Its protein is CASSLLGQGIAEAFF.

This chain joins TRBV5-1 and TRBJ2-3; 7 bases align to TRBD1. CDR3 length: 17 amino acids. Germline loops: CDR1 SGHRS, CDR2 YFSETQ. The J segment lost 5 bases and the V segment lost 4 bases, leaving 16 bases of the junction unmatched. In DNA, the CDR3 is TGCGCCAGCAGCAGAGACCCACCGGGACAGTGGAAAGATACGCAGTATTTT. Translated, it gives CASSRDPPGQWKDTQYF.

This clone was recorded only once. The chain is built from TRBV14 and TRBJ1-1, with D perhaps TRBD1 (6 bases). The CDR3 runs 16 residues. CDR1 and CDR2 (germline): SGHDN, FVKESK. V lost 4 bases to trimming and J lost 2 bases, with 17 bases between them. CDR3 nucleotide sequence: TGTGCCAGCAGCCGCCGACAGGCACGGGCCAACACTGAAGCTTTCTTT. Protein sequence: CASSRRQARANTEAFF.

The chain recombines TRBV28 with TRBJ1-2; 7 bases are shared with TRBD1. The J segment lost 4 bases and the V segment lost 6 bases, leaving 35 bases of the junction unmatched. CDR3 length: 23 amino acids. Germline V gene lookup returns CDR1 MDHEN and CDR2 SYDVKM. CDR3 loop: CASSRPPPSIRPNRGTGPYGYTF. In nucleotides, the CDR3 is TGTGCCAGCAGCCGTCCCCCCCCATCAATTCGGCCAAACAGGGGCACAGGCCCCTATGGCTACACCTTC.

In this sample, this clone turned up a few times. The V gene is TRBV13, the J gene TRBJ2-1; 9 bases line up with TRBD2. The CDR3 consists of 16 residues. Germline CDR1 PRHDT, CDR2 FYEKMQ (reference sequence). With 1 base clipped from V and 8 bases from J, the junction kept 9 bases outside the gene matches. This chain's CDR3 is CASSLAAGGLLDEQFF. CDR3 sequence (DNA): TGTGCCAGCAGCTTAGCGGCGGGGGGGCTTTTGGATGAGCAGTTCTTC.

The rearrangement links TRBV15 to TRBJ2-7; D might be TRBD2 (7 bases). The CDR3 has 15 residues. Per the germline V gene, CDR1 is LNHNV and CDR2 is YYDKDF (reference sequence). The V gene lost 0 bases and the J gene lost 3 bases, with 12 bases spanning the gap. The CDR3 is CATSRDSGGLYEQYF. CDR3 DNA sequence: TGTGCCACCAGCAGAGATTCCGGGGGGCTCTACGAGCAGTACTTC. The full variable domain, rest sourced from reference TRBV15 and TRBJ2-7, is DAMVIQNPRYQVTQFGKPVTLSCSQTLNHNVMYWYQQKSSQAPKLLFHYYDKDFNNEADTPDNFQSRRPNTSFCFLDIRSPGLGDTAMYLCATSRDSGGLYEQYFGPGTRLTVT.

A single count supports this clone. The chain carries TRBV4-1 and TRBJ1-1; D is uncertain. Looked up from germline, CDR1 is MGHRA and CDR2 is YSYEKL. This CDR3 is built from 15 residues. The ends were cut back, 4 bases at V and 0 bases at J, with 12 bases in the middle. For the CDR3, the DNA is TGCGCCAGCAGCCGAGAGAGGGTGATGAACACTGAAGCTTTCTTT. Its translation is CASSRERVMNTEAFF.

This chain links TRBV27 with TRBJ2-1, with D unclear. The CDR3 spans 12 residues. Trimming left V 3 bases short and J 12 bases short, with 12 bases between. The germline V gene encodes CDR1 MNHEY and CDR2 SMNVEV (reference sequence). CDR3 DNA: TGTGCCAGCAGTTTCTCCGGGTTCGGGCAGTTCTTC. It encodes CASSFSGFGQFF.

The V gene is TRBV7-2, the J gene TRBJ2-7, with D perhaps matching TRBD1 (6 bases). Trimming removed 5 bases at V and 11 bases at J, with 19 bases between. Germline V gene sequence: CDR1 SGHTA, CDR2 FQGNSA. CDR3 length: 13 amino acids. DNA for the CDR3: TGTGCCAGCAGCCAATATCTGGACAGACAAAAGTACTTC. Translating it yields CASSQYLDRQKYF. Looking up the rest from reference TRBV7-2 and TRBJ2-7 gives the full variable domain: GAGVSQSPSNKVTEKGKDVELRCDPISGHTALYWYRQSLGQGLEFLIYFQGNSAPDKSGLPSDRFSAERTGGSVSTLTIQRTQQEDSAVYLCASSQYLDRQKYFGPGTRLTVT.

J is TRBJ2-1 and V is TRBV5-1, with a weak D call TRBD1 (6 bases). Germline CDR1 and CDR2: SGHRS and YFSETQ. The CDR3 has 14 amino acids. V lost 2 bases and J lost 6, with 12 bases in between. CDR3 sequence: CASSLNQGGNEQFF. The CDR3 DNA follows: TGCGCCAGCAGCTTAAATCAAGGGGGCAATGAGCAGTTCTTC.

To note about this clone: This sample includes further DNA sequences coding for the same CDR3. This chain links TRBV11-2 with TRBJ1-6; D uncertain. Germline values: CDR1 SGHAT, CDR2 FQNNGV. CDR3 size: 14 residues. The V end lost 2 bases, the J end lost 8 bases, and 10 bases lay between the germline ends. The CDR3 DNA follows: TGTGCCAGCAGCTTAATCGGAGGCGATTCACCCCTCCACTTT. This sequence encodes CASSLIGGDSPLHF.

This clone was detected only a few times. The V and J genes are TRBV4-1 and TRBJ2-7; 9 nucleotides align to TRBD2. The germline V gene has CDR1 MGHRA and CDR2 YSYEKL. The CDR3 is 13 amino acids. The V gene end was trimmed by 0 bases and the J gene end by 9 bases; junction bases not matched to a gene: 3. The CDR3 sequence is CASSQEVAGVQYF. In nucleotides, the CDR3 is TGCGCCAGCAGCCAAGAAGTAGCGGGGGTGCAGTACTTC.

The V and J genes are TRBV5-6 and TRBJ1-6; no definite D call. CDR3 length: 13 amino acids. V was clipped by 0 bases and J by 7 bases, with 5 bases between them. The germline gives CDR1 SGHDT, CDR2 YYEEEE. The CDR3 reads CASSLGMNSPLHF. CDR3 nucleotide sequence: TGTGCCAGCAGCTTGGGTATGAATTCACCCCTCCACTTT.

Here the CDR3 reads CASRTGGVRKLFF. DNA of the CDR3: TGTGCCAGCAGGACAGGGGGCGTGAGGAAACTGTTTTTT. The chain links TRBV6-1 to TRBJ1-4; 10 positions agree with TRBD1. The trim removed 6 bases at V and 11 bases at J, leaving 6 bases unmatched. The germline V gene has CDR1 MNHNS and CDR2 SASEGT. The CDR3 contains 13 residues.

The chain uses TRBV9 and TRBJ1-6; D is ambiguous. The germline V and J ends were trimmed by 2 bases and 7 bases, with 4 bases remaining between them. Germline V gene lookup returns CDR1 SGDLS and CDR2 YYNGEE. This CDR3 has 12 residues. The CDR3 protein is CASSVPNSPLHF. DNA for the CDR3: TGTGCCAGCAGCGTCCCAAATTCACCCCTCCACTTT. The full variable domain, in which reference TRBV9 and TRBJ1-6 provide the parts outside the CDR3, is DSGVTQTPKHLITATGQRVTLRCSPRSGDLSVYWYQQSLDQGLQFLIQYYNGEERAKGNILERFSAQQFPDLHSELNLSSLELGDSALYFCASSVPNSPLHFGNGTRLTVT.

This chain links TRBV27 with TRBJ2-5; 7 bases match TRBD1. The J call is uncertain, as TRBJ2-7 better fits the DNA end. CDR3 length: 15 residues. CDR1 MNHEY and CDR2 SMNVEV come from the germline V gene (reference sequence). The CDR3 DNA reads as TGTGCCAGCAGTTTACCCAGGGGGTCGTCCTACGAGCAGTACTTC. It specifies CASSLPRGSSYEQYF.

The chain carries TRBV12-5 and TRBJ2-1; D may be TRBD1 (5 bases). Germline CDR1 reads LGHNT; CDR2 reads FRNRAP. The V gene lost 6 bases and the J gene lost 8 bases, with 14 bases spanning the gap. The CDR3 consists of 13 residues. The CDR3, as DNA: TGTGCTAGTGGCAATTCAGGGTTGGATGAGCAGTTCTTC. Amino acid sequence: CASGNSGLDEQFF.